The next 18 T cell receptor beta chains were all read from a single sample in a study of blood T cell repertoires in COVID-19. TCRdb's table, derived via immunoSEQ multiplex PCR, lists solely in-frame clones and lacks some. The sample carries 90,000 to 130,000 clones, just over 70% recorded once. Sequenced material: peripheral blood. The receptor source for this set is a woman between 40 and 50 years old with acute or convalescent COVID-19.

The rearrangement uses TRBV6-2 or TRBV6-3 and TRBJ1-1; D call uncertain. V shed 5 bases and J shed 3 bases, with 10 bases lying between them. This CDR3 spans 13 amino acids. Germline V gene sequence: CDR1 MNHEY, CDR2 SVGEGT. CDR3 coding DNA: TGTGCCAGCAGTGCCTCAGAGGACACTGAAGCTTTCTTT. It specifies CASSASEDTEAFF.

This clone has just one count. The CDR3 DNA is TGTGCCAGCAGTTTGGGGGGAGTTTTGCCCCAGCATTTT. Encoded protein: CASSLGGVLPQHF. The genes are TRBV12-3 or TRBV12-4 and TRBJ1-5, with a weak D call TRBD1 (5 bases). This CDR3 has 13 residues. Trimming removed 3 bases at V and 9 bases at J, with 12 bases between.

V is TRBV3-1 (or the pseudogene TRBV3-2) and J is TRBJ1-1; TRBD1 might be the D (6 bases). The CDR3 is 13 residues long. Per germline, CDR1 LGHDT and CDR2 YNNKEL (reference sequence). The V and J ends lost 4 bases and 11 bases respectively, with 17 bases between them. CDR3 nucleotides: TGTGCCAGCAGCCTTACGGACAGAGATCCTGCTTTCTTT. This codes for CASSLTDRDPAFF.

CDR3: CASRDRGAGNTIYF. The CDR3 DNA follows: TGTGCCAGCAGGGACAGGGGGGCTGGAAACACCATATATTTT. V gene TRBV2 combines with J gene TRBJ1-3; 10 bases are shared with TRBD1. The V gene's germline CDR1 is SNHLY and CDR2 FYNNEI. Trimming removed 6 bases from V and 2 bases from J; junction bases left unmatched: 1. CDR3 length: 14 amino acids.

The chain employs TRBV5-4 and TRBJ2-5; 8 bases fit TRBD2. Germline V lookup: CDR1 SGHNT, CDR2 YYREEE (reference sequence). The J segment lost 5 bases and the V segment lost 2 bases, leaving 5 bases of the junction unmatched. CDR3 size: 14 residues. Here the CDR3 reads CASSFRGGLETQYF. The CDR3, as DNA: TGTGCCAGCAGCTTTCGGGGGGGCCTGGAGACCCAGTACTTC.

The rearrangement uses TRBV5-4 and TRBJ2-5, with D possibly being TRBD1 (6 bases). V lost 1 base, J lost 5 bases, and 12 bases lay in between. The germline V gene has CDR1 SGHNT and CDR2 YYREEE (reference sequence). This CDR3 spans 14 amino acids. CDR3 in DNA: TGTGCCAGCAGCTTGAAACAGGGTGATGAGACCCAGTACTTC. This gives the protein CASSLKQGDETQYF.

This clone was seen only once. The chain employs TRBV3-1 (or the pseudogene TRBV3-2) and TRBJ1-1; D gene ambiguous. The CDR3 totals 13 residues. Between the trimmed V and J ends, which lost 1 base and 7 bases, there was a span of 10 bases. CDR1 is LGHDT and CDR2 is YNNKEL in the germline V gene (reference sequence). In DNA, the CDR3 is TGTGCCAGCAGCCAAGGGGCAGTACTTGAAGCTTTCTTT. Amino acids: CASSQGAVLEAFF.

This clone was counted only a few times. This chain uses TRBV7-9 with TRBJ2-7; the match to TRBD2 covers 8 bases. Germline CDR1 and CDR2: SEHNR and FQNEAQ (reference sequence). With 2 bases clipped from V and 5 bases from J, the junction kept 5 bases outside the gene matches. This CDR3 spans 14 amino acids. The CDR3 here is CASSLTAGVDEQYF. DNA of the CDR3: TGTGCCAGCAGCTTAACAGCGGGGGTCGACGAGCAGTACTTC.

This clone was seen only a few times. CDR3 region: CASSYTGANVLTF. The CDR3 coding sequence is TGTGCCAGCTCGTATACTGGGGCCAACGTCCTGACTTTC. The chain has TRBV6-5 and TRBJ2-6; unclear D gene. The germline gives CDR1 MNHEY, CDR2 SVGAGI. Trimming removed 8 bases from V and 2 bases from J, with 7 bases in between. The CDR3 length is 13 residues.

The chain is built from TRBV9 and TRBJ1-6; D perhaps matches TRBD1 (6 bases). Germline CDR1 reads SGDLS; CDR2 reads YYNGEE. The CDR3 has 14 amino acids. Trimming removed 0 bases from V and 10 bases from J, with 11 bases in between. The CDR3 nucleotides are TGTGCCAGCAGCGTAGGGGTGGGGACATCACCCCTCCACTTT. Amino acid sequence: CASSVGVGTSPLHF.

This clone was seen once. The chain combines TRBV29-1 with TRBJ2-2; a weak D match, TRBD2 (6 bases). V lost 6 bases and J 1 base, leaving 9 bases between the germline ends. Germline CDR1 reads SQVTM; CDR2 reads ANQGSEA. There are 13 residues in the CDR3. CDR3 sequence reads: CSVTRGNTGELFF. For the CDR3, the DNA is TGCAGCGTGACGCGGGGGAACACCGGGGAGCTGTTTTTT.

As for this clone: A read error may be the cause here, since a much bigger clone is one base away. Here the CDR3 DNA reads TGTGCCAGCAGCCCACAGGGGGCTGCTGAAGCTTTCTTT. It is translated as CASSPQGAAEAFF. The chain carries TRBV7-2 and TRBJ1-1, with TRBD1 matching 9 bases. This CDR3 comprises 13 residues. Germline V gene sequence: CDR1 SGHTA, CDR2 FQGNSA. V shed 5 bases and J 6 bases; nucleotides not matched to a gene: 4. Full variable domain (rest looked up from reference TRBV7-2 and TRBJ1-1): GAGVSQSPSNKVTEKGKDVELRCDPISGHTALYWYRQSLGQGLEFLIYFQGNSAPDKSGLPSDRFSAERTGGSVSTLTIQRTQQEDSAVYLCASSPQGAAEAFFGQGTRLTVV.

V gene TRBV7-9 combines with J gene TRBJ1-1; 8 positions agree with TRBD1. Germline CDR1 is SEHNR and CDR2 is FQNEAQ (reference sequence). V gave up 4 bases and J gave up 8 bases; unmatched junction bases: 18. The CDR3 length is 17 residues. The CDR3 loop reads CASSSLGTMGRGLEAFF. The CDR3 nucleotides are TGTGCCAGCAGCTCCCTCGGTACTATGGGCAGGGGGCTCGAAGCTTTCTTT.

This clone was detected a few times. V and J are TRBV5-6 and TRBJ1-1; D is possibly TRBD1 (5 bases). This CDR3 contains 16 residues. The V gene lost 2 bases and the J gene lost 3 bases, with 17 bases spanning the gap. Germline CDR1 is SGHDT and CDR2 is YYEEEE. The CDR3 region has the DNA TGTGCCAGCAGCTTAGGCCCGTTGGGGGGAGACACTGAAGCTTTCTTT. It is translated as CASSLGPLGGDTEAFF.

This clone has a single count. V is TRBV28 and J is TRBJ2-3; 8 positions match TRBD2. The junction had 10 bases not matched to a gene; V was cut back by 5 bases and J by 0 bases. The CDR3 contains 17 residues. Per germline, CDR1 MDHEN and CDR2 SYDVKM. Written as DNA, the CDR3 is TGTGCCAGCAGTATCAGCGGGGGACTCACTAGCACAGATACGCAGTATTTT. Translating gives CASSISGGLTSTDTQYF.

This chain joins TRBV7-9 and TRBJ1-1; D may be TRBD1 (5 bases). Germline V gene data show CDR1 as SEHNR and CDR2 as FQNEAQ (reference sequence). This CDR3 spans 13 amino acids. The ends were cut back, 5 bases at V and 6 bases at J, with 13 bases in the middle. CDR3 nucleotide sequence: TGTGCCAGCAGCCCGCATGCGGGGGCTGAAGCTTTCTTT. This sequence encodes CASSPHAGAEAFF.

The chain recombines TRBV9 with TRBJ1-3; 9 bases match TRBD1. CDR3 length: 16 residues. Germline loops: CDR1 SGDLS, CDR2 YYNGEE. V shed 3 bases and J 2 bases; nucleotides not matched to a gene: 6. The CDR3 region is CASSANRGLTGNTIYF. CDR3 DNA sequence: TGTGCCAGCAGCGCTAACAGGGGGCTCACTGGAAACACCATATATTTT.

The genes are TRBV19 and TRBJ2-2, with D possibly TRBD2 on 6 matching bases. The V end was cut by 7 bases, the J end by 3 bases, with 18 bases between. The CDR3 extends over 16 amino acids. Germline CDR1 LNHDA, CDR2 SQIVND (reference sequence). CDR3 sequence (DNA): TGTGCCAGTATGACACGGGGGACCAGCCACACCGGGGAGCTGTTTTTT. Translating gives CASMTRGTSHTGELFF.